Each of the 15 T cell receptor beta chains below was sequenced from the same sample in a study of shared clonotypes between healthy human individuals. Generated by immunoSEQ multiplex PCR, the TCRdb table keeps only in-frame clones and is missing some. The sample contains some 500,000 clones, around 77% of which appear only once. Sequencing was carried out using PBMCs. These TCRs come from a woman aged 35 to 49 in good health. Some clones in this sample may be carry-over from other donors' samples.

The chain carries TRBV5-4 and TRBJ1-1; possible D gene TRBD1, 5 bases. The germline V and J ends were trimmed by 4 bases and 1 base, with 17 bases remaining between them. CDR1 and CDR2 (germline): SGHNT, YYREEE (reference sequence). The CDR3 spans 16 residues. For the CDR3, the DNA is TGTGCCAGCAGCGGCGGGGGGGACGGCAGGAACACTGAAGCTTTCTTT. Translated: CASSGGGDGRNTEAFF. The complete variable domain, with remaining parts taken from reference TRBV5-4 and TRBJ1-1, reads ETGVTQSPTHLIKTRGQQVTLRCSSQSGHNTVSWYQQALGQGPQFIFQYYREEENGRGNFPPRFSGLQFPNYSSELNVNALELDDSALYLCASSGGGDGRNTEAFFGQGTRLTVV.

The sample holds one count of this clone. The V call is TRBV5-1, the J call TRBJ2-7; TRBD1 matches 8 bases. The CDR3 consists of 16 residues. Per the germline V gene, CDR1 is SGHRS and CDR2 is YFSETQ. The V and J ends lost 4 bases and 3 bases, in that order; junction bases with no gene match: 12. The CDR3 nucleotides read TGCGCCAGCAGCGCCGACTCTGGGACAGGAAACTACGAGCAGTACTTC. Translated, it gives CASSADSGTGNYEQYF.

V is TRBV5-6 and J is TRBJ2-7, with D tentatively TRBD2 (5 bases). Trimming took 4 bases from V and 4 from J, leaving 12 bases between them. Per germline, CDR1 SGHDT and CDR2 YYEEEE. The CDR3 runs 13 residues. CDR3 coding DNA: TGTGCCAGCAGCAGATCCGGGGAGTACGAGCAGTACTTC. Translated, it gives CASSRSGEYEQYF. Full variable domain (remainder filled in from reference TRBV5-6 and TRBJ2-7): DAGVTQSPTHLIKTRGQQVTLRCSPKSGHDTVSWYQQALGQGPQFIFQYYEEEERQRGNFPDRFSGHQFPNYSSELNVNALLLGDSALYLCASSRSGEYEQYFGPGTRLTVT.

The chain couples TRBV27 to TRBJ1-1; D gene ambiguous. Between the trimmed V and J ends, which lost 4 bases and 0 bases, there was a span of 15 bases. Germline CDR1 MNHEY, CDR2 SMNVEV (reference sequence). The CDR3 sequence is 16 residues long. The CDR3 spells CASSSYRRGVNTEAFF. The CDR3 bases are TGTGCCAGCAGTTCATACCGCCGTGGGGTGAACACTGAAGCTTTCTTT.

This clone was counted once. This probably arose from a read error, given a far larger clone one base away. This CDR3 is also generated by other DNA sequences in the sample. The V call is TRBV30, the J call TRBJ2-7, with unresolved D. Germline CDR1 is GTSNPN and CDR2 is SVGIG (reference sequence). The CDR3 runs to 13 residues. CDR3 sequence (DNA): TGCGCCTGGAACCGACAAAACTCCTACGAGCAGTACTTC. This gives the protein CAWNRQNSYEQYF.

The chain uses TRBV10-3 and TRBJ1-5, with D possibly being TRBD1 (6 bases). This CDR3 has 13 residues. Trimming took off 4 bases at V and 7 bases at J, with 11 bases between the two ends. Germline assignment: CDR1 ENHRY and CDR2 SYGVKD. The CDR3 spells CAISAEGDQPQHF. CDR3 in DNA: TGTGCCATCAGTGCAGAGGGGGACCAGCCCCAGCATTTT.

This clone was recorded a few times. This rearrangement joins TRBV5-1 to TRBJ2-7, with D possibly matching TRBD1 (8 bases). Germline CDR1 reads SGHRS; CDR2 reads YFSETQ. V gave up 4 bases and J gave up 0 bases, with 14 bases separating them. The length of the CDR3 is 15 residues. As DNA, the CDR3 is TGCGCCAGCAGCGCGGGGGACAGGAGCTCCTACGAGCAGTACTTC. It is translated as CASSAGDRSSYEQYF.

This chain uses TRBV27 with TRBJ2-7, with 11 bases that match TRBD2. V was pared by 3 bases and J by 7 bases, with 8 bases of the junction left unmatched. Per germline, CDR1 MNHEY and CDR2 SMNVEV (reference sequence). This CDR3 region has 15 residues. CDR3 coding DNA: TGTGCCAGCAGTTTTTATAGCGGGAGGGCCGGGGAGCAGTACTTC. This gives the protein CASSFYSGRAGEQYF.

The CDR3 protein is CASSDPTGGANQPQHF. CDR3 coding DNA: TGTGCCAGCAGTGACCCCACGGGTGGGGCCAATCAGCCCCAGCATTTT. The chain uses TRBV6-4 and TRBJ1-5; maybe TRBD1 (5 bases). The CDR3 has 16 residues. Between the trimmed V and J ends, which lost 2 bases and 3 bases, there was a span of 14 bases. Germline V gives CDR1 MRHNA, CDR2 SNTAGT.

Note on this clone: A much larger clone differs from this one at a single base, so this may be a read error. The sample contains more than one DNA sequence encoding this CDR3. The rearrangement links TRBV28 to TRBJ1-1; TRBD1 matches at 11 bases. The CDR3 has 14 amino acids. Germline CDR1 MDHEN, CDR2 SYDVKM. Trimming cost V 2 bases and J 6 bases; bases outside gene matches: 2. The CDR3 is CASSLPGQGAEAFF. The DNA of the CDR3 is TGTGCCAGCAGTTTACCGGGACAGGGGGCTGAAGCTTTCTTT.

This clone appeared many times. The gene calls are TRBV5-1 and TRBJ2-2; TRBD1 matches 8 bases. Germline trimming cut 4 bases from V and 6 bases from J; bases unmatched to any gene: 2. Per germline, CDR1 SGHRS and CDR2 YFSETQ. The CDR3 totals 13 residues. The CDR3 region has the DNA TGCGCCAGCAGCCCAGGGGGCGCCGGGGAGCTGTTTTTT. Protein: CASSPGGAGELFF.

CDR3 coding DNA: TGCGCCAGTCGGACAGGGGGCGACACCTATGGCTACACCTTC. It is translated as CASRTGGDTYGYTF. The V and J genes are TRBV5-1 and TRBJ1-2; 11 bases fit TRBD1. This CDR3 region has 14 residues. V was pared by 8 bases and J by 4 bases, with 7 bases of the junction left unmatched. Germline assignment: CDR1 SGHRS and CDR2 YFSETQ.

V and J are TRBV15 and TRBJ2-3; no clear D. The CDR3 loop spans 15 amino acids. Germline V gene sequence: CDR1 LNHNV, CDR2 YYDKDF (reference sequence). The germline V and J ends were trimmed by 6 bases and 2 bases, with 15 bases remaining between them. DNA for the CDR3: TGTGCCACCAGGGCTCTCCTAGGGATCACAGATACGCAGTATTTT. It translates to CATRALLGITDTQYF. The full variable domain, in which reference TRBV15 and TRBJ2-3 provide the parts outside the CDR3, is DAMVIQNPRYQVTQFGKPVTLSCSQTLNHNVMYWYQQKSSQAPKLLFHYYDKDFNNEADTPDNFQSRRPNTSFCFLDIRSPGLGDTAMYLCATRALLGITDTQYFGPGTRLTVL.

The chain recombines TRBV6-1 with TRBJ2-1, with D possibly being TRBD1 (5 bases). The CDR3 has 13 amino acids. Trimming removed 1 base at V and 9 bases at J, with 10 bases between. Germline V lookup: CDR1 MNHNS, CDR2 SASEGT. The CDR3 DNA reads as TGTGCCAGCAGTGAAGTTAAGGGGATTGAGCAGTTCTTC. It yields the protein CASSEVKGIEQFF.

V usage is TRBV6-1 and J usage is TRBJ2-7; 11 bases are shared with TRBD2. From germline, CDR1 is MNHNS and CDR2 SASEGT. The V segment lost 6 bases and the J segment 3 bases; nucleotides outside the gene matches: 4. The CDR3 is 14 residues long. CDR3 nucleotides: TGTGCCAGCAGACTCGGGACTAGCGGCTACGAGCAGTACTTC. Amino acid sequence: CASRLGTSGYEQYF.